The entry that follows covers one TCR beta chain sequence. Its antigen is still unknown. The data were obtained in a study of CXCR3-negative and CXCR3-positive naive CD8 T cells. In the study overall: Sequencing yielded 120 million to 150 million TRB reads, roughly 1.5 +/- 0.3 million per library.

The libraries of TRB cDNA were constructed through 5' RACE using UMI labels. TCRdb reworked the 5' RACE reads into one entry per CDR3 protein, no DNA. This sample carries some 140,000 distinct CDR3 sequences, with 0.41% going to the ten biggest clones. Study-level points and caveats: More hydrophobic TRB CDR3s were found in CXCR3-positive naive cells than in CXCR3-negative naive cells.

The sequencing sample was made of naive CXCR3+ CD8+ T cells from blood. Regarding subset: CD45RO-CCR7+CD27+CD95- naive CD8+ T cells expressing CXCR3 (TNR3+). This sequence was found in a human donor in good health. Some clones in this sample may be carry-over from other donors' samples.

CDR3 loop: CASSLMAWGEKLFF. This chain uses TRBV27 with TRBJ1-4; the TCRdb D gene call, TRBD1, has no DNA to confirm it. Per germline, CDR1 MNHEY and CDR2 SMNVEV (reference sequence). The CDR3 covers 14 residues.